The clone carrying this TCR beta chain appeared many times. Its antigen remains unknown. This sample was taken from a study of T cells in Graves' hyperthyroidism and ophthalmopathy. About the research overall: Peripheral blood was drawn at first diagnosis, prior to all treatment. Whole-study findings and limits: Most clonotypes that expanded in the thyroid above 0.001 also showed up in blood. Stable hyperthyroidism was told apart from ophthalmopathy by a model built on 13 V-J features.

Germline V gene lookup returns CDR1 SGHKS and CDR2 YYEKEE (reference sequence). The CDR3 loop spans 14 amino acids. The J segment lost 3 bases and the V segment lost 3 bases, leaving 3 bases of the junction unmatched. Regions amplified from RNA transcripts were the TCR beta CDR3 regions. A first-round RT-PCR of the TCR CDR3 used the HTBI primer set. TCRdb reanalysed the multiplex PCR reads using MiXCR and keeps one entry per CDR3 protein. The sample lists about 400,000 distinct CDR3 sequences, over 13% occurring once. This clonotype was obtained from a man over 45 with Graves' ophthalmopathy. This rearrangement joins TRBV5-5 to TRBJ2-3, with 8 bases that match TRBD1. Specimen: blood. As DNA, the CDR3 is TGTGCCAGCAGCTGGACAGGGCTGACAGATACGCAGTATTTT. Its translation: CASSWTGLTDTQYF.